This TCR beta chain was recorded in a study of breast tumors, draining lymph nodes, adjacent tissues. Many counts were recorded for this clonotype. The antigen remains undetermined. Study-wide findings and caveats: Luminal-like breast cancer showed significantly greater tumor-nontumor repertoire similarity than basal-like breast cancer did.

TCRdb analysed the multiplex PCR reads with MiXCR anew, one entry per CDR3 protein. The data contain over 130,000 distinct CDR3 sequences, approximately 30% of them seen just once; the ten biggest clones take up about 2.5%. The germline gives CDR1 SGHKS, CDR2 YYEKEE (reference sequence). V was shortened by 2 bases and J by 8 bases, with 17 bases between the two germline ends. CDR3 length: 15 residues. Breast cancer patients provided tissue from their axillary draining lymph nodes. The sequenced sample was axillary lymph node tissue. This chain links TRBV5-5 with TRBJ2-1; D perhaps matches TRBD2 (5 bases). The sequence was obtained from a female donor with breast cancer. Some clones in this sample may be carry-over from other donors' samples. The CDR3 protein is CASSFIIPGIDEQFF. Written as DNA, the CDR3 is TGTGCCAGCAGCTTCATCATCCCCGGGATAGATGAGCAGTTCTTC. The variable domain in full, completed from reference TRBV5-5 and TRBJ2-1, reads DAGVTQSPTHLIKTRGQQVTLRCSPISGHKSVSWYQQVLGQGPQFIFQYYEKEERGRGNFPDRFSARQFPNYSSELNVNALLLGDSALYLCASSFIIPGIDEQFFGPGTRLTVL.